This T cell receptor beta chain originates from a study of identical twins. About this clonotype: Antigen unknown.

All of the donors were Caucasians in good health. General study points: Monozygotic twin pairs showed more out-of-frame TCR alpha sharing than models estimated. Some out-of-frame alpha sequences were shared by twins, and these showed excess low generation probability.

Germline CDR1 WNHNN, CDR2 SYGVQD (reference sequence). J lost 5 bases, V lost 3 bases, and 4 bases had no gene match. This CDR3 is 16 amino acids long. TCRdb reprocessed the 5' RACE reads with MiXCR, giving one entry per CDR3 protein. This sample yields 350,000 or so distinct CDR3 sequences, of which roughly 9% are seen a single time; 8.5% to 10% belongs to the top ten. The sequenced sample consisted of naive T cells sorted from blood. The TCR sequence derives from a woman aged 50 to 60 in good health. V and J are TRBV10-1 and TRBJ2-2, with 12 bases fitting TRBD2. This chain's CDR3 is CASSEGLAGRTGELFF. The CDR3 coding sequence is TGCGCCAGCAGTGAAGGACTAGCGGGACGAACCGGGGAGCTGTTTTTT.